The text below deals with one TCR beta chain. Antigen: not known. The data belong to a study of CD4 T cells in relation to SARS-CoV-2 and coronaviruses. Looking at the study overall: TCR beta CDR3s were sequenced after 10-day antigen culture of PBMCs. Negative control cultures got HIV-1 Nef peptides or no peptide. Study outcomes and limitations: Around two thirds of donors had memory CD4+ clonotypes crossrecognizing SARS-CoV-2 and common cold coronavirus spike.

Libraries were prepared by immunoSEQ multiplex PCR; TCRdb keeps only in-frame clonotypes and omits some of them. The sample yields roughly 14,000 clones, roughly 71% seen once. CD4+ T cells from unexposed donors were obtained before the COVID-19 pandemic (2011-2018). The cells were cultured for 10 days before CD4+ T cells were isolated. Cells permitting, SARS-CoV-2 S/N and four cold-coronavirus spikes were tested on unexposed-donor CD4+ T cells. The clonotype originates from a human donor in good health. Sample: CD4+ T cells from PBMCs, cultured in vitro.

CDR3 loop: CASQWGQGNYGYTF. The CDR3, as DNA: TGTGCCAGCCAGTGGGGACAGGGTAACTATGGCTACACCTTC. The chain has TRBV5-5 and TRBJ1-2; 9 positions match TRBD1. The germline CDR1 and CDR2 sequences are SGHKS and YYEKEE (reference sequence). This CDR3 has 14 amino acids. V was pared by 7 bases and J by 1 base, with 5 bases of the junction left unmatched.